Below, 4 T cell receptor beta chains from the same sample are listed, as sequenced in a study of T cell responses to AZD1222 COVID-19 vaccine. Clones were read by immunoSEQ multiplex PCR, and TCRdb kept only the in-frame ones, dropping some. The sample lists 120,000 to 150,000 clones, 82% occurring once. The sequenced sample was peripheral blood, obtained on day 0 of MenACWY control vaccination. These receptors were obtained from an adult in good health.

The chain couples TRBV6-5 to TRBJ1-2; D might be TRBD1 (5 bases). The ends were cut back, 6 bases at V and 7 bases at J, with 15 bases in the middle. This CDR3 region has 13 residues. In germline, CDR1 is MNHEY, CDR2 SVGAGI. The CDR3 loop is CASSGATVSGYTF. In nucleotides, the CDR3 is TGTGCCAGCAGCGGTGCGACAGTCTCTGGCTACACCTTC.

Ten or more counts support this clone. The V call is TRBV13, the J call TRBJ2-7; tentatively, D is TRBD1 (6 bases). Germline loops: CDR1 PRHDT, CDR2 FYEKMQ (reference sequence). V lost 4 bases to trimming and J lost 5 bases, with 9 bases between them. This CDR3 is built from 12 residues. Here the CDR3 DNA reads TGTGCCAGCAGCTCCACAGGGAACGAGCAGTACGTC. Amino acids: CASSSTGNEQYV.

V is TRBV11-2 and J is TRBJ1-5, with D possibly matching TRBD1 (6 bases). Germline loops: CDR1 SGHAT, CDR2 FQNNGV. This CDR3 contains 14 residues. Between the trimmed V and J ends, which lost 5 bases and 9 bases, there was a span of 17 bases. CDR3 sequence reads: CASSPGRGFVPQHF. Here the CDR3 DNA reads TGTGCCAGCAGCCCGGGCAGGGGTTTCGTGCCCCAGCATTTT.

This clone was counted a few times. The gene calls are TRBV7-2 and TRBJ1-5, with D perhaps TRBD1 (6 bases). This CDR3 comprises 16 residues. Deletions cut 5 bases from V and 0 bases from J, with 14 bases between. Germline-derived CDR1 and CDR2 are SGHTA and FQGNSA. Written as DNA, the CDR3 is TGTGCCAGCAGCCCCGAAGCAGGGGTTAGCAATCAGCCCCAGCATTTT. It yields the protein CASSPEAGVSNQPQHF.